This T cell receptor beta chain was sequenced in a study of identical twins. TCRdb re-derived calls from the 5' RACE reads in MiXCR, one entry per CDR3 protein. Of under 900,000 distinct CDR3 sequences in the sample, around 12% are singletons; the top ten hold about 1.5%. This CDR3 spans 13 amino acids. Losses at the gene ends were 6 bases for V and 6 bases for J; bases not matched to a gene: 7. Germline CDR1 DFQATT, CDR2 SNEGSKA (reference sequence). These data were also filed under a second study, of yellow fever vaccine responses in identical twins.

The rearrangement joins TRBV20-1 to TRBJ2-2, with 7 nucleotides matching TRBD1. This sequence was found in a woman aged 18-29 years in good health. The sequenced sample consisted of PBMCs. In DNA, the CDR3 is TGCAGTGCCCAGGGAACAGGGGCCGGGGAGCTGTTTTTT. Its protein is CSAQGTGAGELFF.